This T cell receptor beta chain was identified in a study of CD8 T cells in ankylosing spondylitis. This clonotype was observed a handful of times. What it recognizes is unknown. Study-level results: Reported data indicate significant enrichment of disease-linked clones within matched ankylosing spondylitis synovial fluid. Clones linked to disease, bearing a CD8+ phenotype, were relatively rare in peripheral blood. A motif in TCR beta, a set of about eight highly homologous variants, appeared characteristic of ankylosing spondylitis blood.

TCRdb reprocessed the 5' RACE reads via MiXCR and lists one record per CDR3 protein. The repertoire holds a few hundred thousand distinct CDR3 sequences, with 10% as singletons. Looked up from germline, CDR1 is LNHDA and CDR2 is SQIVND (reference sequence). V dropped 5 bases and J dropped 3; count of bases not matched to a gene: 12. The CDR3 length is 17 residues. The clonotype originates from a male donor with ankylosing spondylitis or in good health (not recorded which). This chain uses TRBV19 with TRBJ2-2; TRBD1 matches 7 bases. Sequenced material: blood, either unsorted or a sorted T cell fraction (not recorded which). CDR3 sequence reads: CASSRRQGLGDTGELFF. The CDR3 DNA sequence: TGTGCCAGTAGTCGAAGACAGGGCCTCGGGGACACCGGGGAGCTGTTTTTT.